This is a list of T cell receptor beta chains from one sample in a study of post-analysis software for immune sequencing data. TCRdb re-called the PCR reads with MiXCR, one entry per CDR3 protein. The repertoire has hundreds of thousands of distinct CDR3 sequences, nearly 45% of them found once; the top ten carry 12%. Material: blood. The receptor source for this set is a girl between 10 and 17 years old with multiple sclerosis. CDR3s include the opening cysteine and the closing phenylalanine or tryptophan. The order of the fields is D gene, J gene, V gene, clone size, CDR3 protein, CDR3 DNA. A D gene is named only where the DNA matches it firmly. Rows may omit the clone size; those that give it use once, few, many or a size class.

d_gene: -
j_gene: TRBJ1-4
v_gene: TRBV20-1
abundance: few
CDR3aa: CSARDTGASEKLFF
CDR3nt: TGCAGTGCTAGAGATACTGGGGCTAGCGAAAAACTGTTTTTT

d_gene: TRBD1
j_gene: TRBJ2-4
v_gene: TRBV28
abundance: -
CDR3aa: CATRPTQGAFRNIQYF
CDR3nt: TGTGCCACTAGGCCCACACAGGGGGCGTTTAGAAACATTCAGTACTTC

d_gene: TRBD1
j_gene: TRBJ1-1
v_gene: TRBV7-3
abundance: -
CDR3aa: CASSLIGQGSLNTEAFF
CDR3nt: TGTGCCAGCAGCTTAATAGGACAGGGGTCGTTGAACACTGAAGCTTTCTTT

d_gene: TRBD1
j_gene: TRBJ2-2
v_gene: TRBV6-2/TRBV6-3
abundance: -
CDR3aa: CASSWTGRTGELFF
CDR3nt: TGTGCCAGCAGCTGGACAGGGAGGACCGGGGAGCTGTTTTTT

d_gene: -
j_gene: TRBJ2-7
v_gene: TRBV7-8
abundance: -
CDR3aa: CASSLLGAHEQYF
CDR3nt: TGTGCCAGCAGCCTCCTAGGGGCACACGAGCAGTACTTC

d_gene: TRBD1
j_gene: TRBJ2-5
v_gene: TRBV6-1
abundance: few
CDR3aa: CATNRGVRSVGETQYF
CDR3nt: TGTGCCACCAACAGGGGGGTAAGGTCCGTGGGAGAGACCCAGTACTTC

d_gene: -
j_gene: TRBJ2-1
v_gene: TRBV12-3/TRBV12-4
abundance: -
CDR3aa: CASSQKGARLVSFYNEQFF
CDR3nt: TGTGCCAGCAGTCAAAAAGGGGCACGACTAGTTTCTTTCTACAATGAGCAGTTCTTC

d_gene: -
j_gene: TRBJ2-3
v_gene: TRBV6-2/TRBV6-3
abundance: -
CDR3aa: CASAWGTDTQYF
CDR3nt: TGTGCCAGTGCATGGGGCACAGATACGCAGTATTTT

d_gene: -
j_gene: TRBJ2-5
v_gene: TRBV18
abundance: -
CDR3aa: CASSFGKEYELYF
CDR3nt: TGTGCCAGCTCCTTCGGTAAAGAGTACGAGCTGTACTTC

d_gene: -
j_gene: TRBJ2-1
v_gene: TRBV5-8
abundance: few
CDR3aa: CASSFYRTNEQFF
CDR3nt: TGTGCCAGCAGCTTCTACAGGACCAATGAGCAGTTCTTC

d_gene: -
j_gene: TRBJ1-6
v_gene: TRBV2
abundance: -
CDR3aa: CASKPPHF
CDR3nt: TGTGCCTCCAAGCCCCCCCACTTT

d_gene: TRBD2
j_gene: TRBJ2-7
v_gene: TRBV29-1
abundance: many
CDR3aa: CSVDLAGAHEQYF
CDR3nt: TGCAGCGTTGATCTAGCGGGAGCACACGAGCAGTACTTC

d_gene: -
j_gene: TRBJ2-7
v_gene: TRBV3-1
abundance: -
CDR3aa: CASSQEVPGEVNEQYF
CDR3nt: TGTGCCAGCAGCCAAGAAGTTCCAGGTGAAGTTAACGAGCAGTACTTC

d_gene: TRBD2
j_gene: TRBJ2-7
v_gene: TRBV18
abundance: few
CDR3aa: CASSPFSGTSVEQYF
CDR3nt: TGTGCCAGCTCACCATTCAGTGGGACTAGCGTCGAGCAGTACTTC

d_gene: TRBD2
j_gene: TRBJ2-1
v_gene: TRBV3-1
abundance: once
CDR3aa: CASSPLAGLYNEQFF
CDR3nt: TGTGCCAGCAGCCCTCTAGCGGGCCTCTACAATGAGCAGTTCTTC

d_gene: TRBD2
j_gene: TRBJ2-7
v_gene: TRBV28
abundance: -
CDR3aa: CASSLIQGGSYEQYF
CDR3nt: TGTGCCAGCAGTTTAATCCAGGGAGGGTCCTACGAGCAGTACTTC

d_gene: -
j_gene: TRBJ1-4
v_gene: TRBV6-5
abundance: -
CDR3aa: CASSPTGVANEKLFF
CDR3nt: TGTGCCAGCAGTCCGACTGGGGTGGCTAATGAAAAACTGTTTTTT